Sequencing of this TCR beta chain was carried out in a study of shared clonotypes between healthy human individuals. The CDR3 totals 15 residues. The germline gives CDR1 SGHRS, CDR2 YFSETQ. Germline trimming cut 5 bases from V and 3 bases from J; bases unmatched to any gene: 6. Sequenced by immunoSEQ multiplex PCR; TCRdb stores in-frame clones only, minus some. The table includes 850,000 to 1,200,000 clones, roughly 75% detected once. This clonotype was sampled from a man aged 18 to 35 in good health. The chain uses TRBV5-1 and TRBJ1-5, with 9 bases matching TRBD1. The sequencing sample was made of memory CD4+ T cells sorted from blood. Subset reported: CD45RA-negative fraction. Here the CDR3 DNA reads TGCGCCAGCAGGGCCGGGACAGGGAACAATCAGCCCCAGCATTTT. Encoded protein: CASRAGTGNNQPQHF.